These T cell receptor beta chains were read from a single sample in a study of cytomegalovirus exposure and HLA in healthy donors. Sequencing was performed with immunoSEQ multiplex PCR; in TCRdb, only in-frame clones are kept and a portion is missing. Here the sample spans about 190,000 clones, 75% to 90% being singletons. Sequences were obtained from PBMCs. Receptors were obtained from a man aged 30 to 39 in good health and CMV-seronegative. The CDR3 runs from the conserved cysteine through the conserved F or W. Fields, in order: D gene, J gene, V gene, CDR3 protein, CDR3 DNA. A D gene is named only where the DNA matches it firmly.

. TRBJ2-1 TRBV7-8 CASSSPFGHSSYNEQFF TGTGCCAGCAGCTCCCCATTCGGACACAGCTCCTACAATGAGCAGTTCTTC
. TRBJ1-2 TRBV29-1 CSAGRVGGFLNGYTF TGCAGCGCTGGCAGGGTTGGCGGCTTTCTGAATGGCTACACCTTC
. TRBJ1-5 TRBV28 CASSPSTGPQHF TGTGCCAGCAGTCCTTCGACTGGGCCCCAGCATTTT
TRBD2 TRBJ2-3 TRBV7-6 CASSLEGRGALTGTQYF TGTGCCAGCAGCTTAGAAGGGCGGGGGGCCCTCACGGGTACGCAGTATTTT
. TRBJ2-1 TRBV28 CASREQGPSGQFF TGTGCCAGCAGAGAGCAGGGTCCATCTGGGCAGTTCTTC
. TRBJ2-2 TRBV5-5 CASRKTGTNTGELFF TGTGCCAGCAGAAAAACAGGAACGAACACCGGGGAGCTGTTTTTT
TRBD1 TRBJ1-5 TRBV28 CASSLTGGGQFQPQHF TGTGCCAGCAGTTTAACAGGGGGTGGGCAGTTTCAGCCCCAGCATTTT
. TRBJ1-4 TRBV4-3 CASSQDGYLSATNEKLFF TGCGCCAGCAGCCAAGACGGTTACCTATCTGCAACTAATGAAAAACTGTTTTTT
. TRBJ1-4 TRBV6-1 CASSPLRATNEKLFF TGTGCCAGCAGCCCCCTACGTGCAACTAATGAAAAACTGTTTTTT
. TRBJ2-5 TRBV6-5 CASSLDRASRETQYF TGTGCCAGCAGTCTCGACAGAGCTTCCCGTGAGACCCAGTACTTC